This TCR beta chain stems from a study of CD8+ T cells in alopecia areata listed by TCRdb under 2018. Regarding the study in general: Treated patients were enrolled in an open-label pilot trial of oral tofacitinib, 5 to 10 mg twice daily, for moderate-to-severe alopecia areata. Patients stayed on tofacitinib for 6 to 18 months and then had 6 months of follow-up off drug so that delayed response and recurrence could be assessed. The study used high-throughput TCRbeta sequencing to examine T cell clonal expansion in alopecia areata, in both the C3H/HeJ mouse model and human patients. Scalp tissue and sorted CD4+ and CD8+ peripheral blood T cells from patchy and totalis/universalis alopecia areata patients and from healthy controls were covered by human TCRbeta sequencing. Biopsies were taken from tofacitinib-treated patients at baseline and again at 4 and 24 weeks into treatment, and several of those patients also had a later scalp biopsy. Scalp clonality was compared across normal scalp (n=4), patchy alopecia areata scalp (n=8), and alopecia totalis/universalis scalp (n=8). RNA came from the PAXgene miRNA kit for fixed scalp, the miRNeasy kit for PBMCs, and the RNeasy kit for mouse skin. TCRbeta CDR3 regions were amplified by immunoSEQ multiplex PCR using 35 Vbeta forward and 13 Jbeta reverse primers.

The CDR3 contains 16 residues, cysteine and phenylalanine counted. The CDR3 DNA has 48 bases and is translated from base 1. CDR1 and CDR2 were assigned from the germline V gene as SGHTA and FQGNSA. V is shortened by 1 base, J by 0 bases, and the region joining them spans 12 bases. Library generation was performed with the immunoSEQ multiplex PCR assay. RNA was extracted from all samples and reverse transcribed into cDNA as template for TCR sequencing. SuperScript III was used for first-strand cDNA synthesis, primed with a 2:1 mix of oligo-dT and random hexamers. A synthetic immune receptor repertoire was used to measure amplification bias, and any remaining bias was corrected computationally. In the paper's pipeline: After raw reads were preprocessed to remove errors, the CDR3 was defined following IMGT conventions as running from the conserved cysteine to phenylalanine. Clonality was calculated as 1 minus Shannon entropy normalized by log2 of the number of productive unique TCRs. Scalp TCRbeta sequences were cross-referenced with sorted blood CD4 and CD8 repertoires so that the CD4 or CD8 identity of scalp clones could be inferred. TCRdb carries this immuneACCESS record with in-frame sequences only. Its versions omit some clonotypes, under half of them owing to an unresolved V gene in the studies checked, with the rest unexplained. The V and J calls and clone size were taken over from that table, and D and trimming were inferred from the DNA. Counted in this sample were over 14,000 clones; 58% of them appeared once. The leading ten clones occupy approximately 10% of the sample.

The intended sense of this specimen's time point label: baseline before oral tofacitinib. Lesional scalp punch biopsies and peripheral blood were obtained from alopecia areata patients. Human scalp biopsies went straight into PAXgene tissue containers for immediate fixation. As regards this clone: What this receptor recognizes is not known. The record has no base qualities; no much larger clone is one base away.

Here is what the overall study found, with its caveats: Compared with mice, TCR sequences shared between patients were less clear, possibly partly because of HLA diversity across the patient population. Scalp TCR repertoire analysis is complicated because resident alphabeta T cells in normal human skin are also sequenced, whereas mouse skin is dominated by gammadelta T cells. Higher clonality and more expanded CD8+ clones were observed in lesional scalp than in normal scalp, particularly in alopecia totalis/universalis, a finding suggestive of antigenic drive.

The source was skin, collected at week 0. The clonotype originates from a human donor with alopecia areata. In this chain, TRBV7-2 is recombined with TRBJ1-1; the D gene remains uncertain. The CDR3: CASSLVGFLMNTEAFF. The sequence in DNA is TGTGCCAGCAGCTTAGTCGGGTTTCTAATGAACACTGAAGCTTTCTTT.